The present T cell receptor beta chain was sequenced within a study of blood T cell repertoires in COVID-19. As for the study in general: COVID-19 samples from acute and convalescent phases originated in the United States, Italy and Spain. Nucleic acid was either cDNA or gDNA, and it came from T cells, B-cell-depleted T cells, or PBMCs.

Per the study methods: Amplification of reference gene primers was used by the study to estimate nucleated cell counts. The method was immunoSEQ multiplex PCR; TCRdb's version includes in-frame clones alone and lacks a portion of them. From that table come the V and J calls and clone size; the DNA was used to work out D and trimming. This sample has 150,000 or so clones, with roughly 80% found just once. Material for sequencing was peripheral blood. The TCR comes from a man aged 55 to 70 with acute or convalescent COVID-19.

As DNA, the CDR3 is TGTGCCAGCAGCCAAGAAGGAACAGGGATTATGGAGCCCCAGCATTTT. Encoded protein: CASSQEGTGIMEPQHF. This chain joins TRBV4-2 and TRBJ1-5, with D tentatively TRBD1 (6 bases). The CDR3 loop spans 16 amino acids. V shed 0 bases and J shed 8 bases, with 17 bases lying between them. CDR1 and CDR2 (germline): LGHNA, YNFKEQ.